The 31 T cell receptor beta chains given below trace back to one sample, sequenced in a study of blood T cell repertoires in COVID-19. Some clones are missing from TCRdb's copy, which holds only in-frame ones; the method was immunoSEQ multiplex PCR. Among about 100,000 clones listed, around 81% were seen once. The sequencing input was peripheral blood. Source of these receptors: a man aged 50 to 59 with active or convalescent COVID-19.

CDR3 region: CASSSEAKSTYNEQFF. The CDR3 nucleotides are TGTGCCAGCAGTTCCGAAGCCAAGTCGACCTACAATGAGCAGTTCTTC. This chain connects TRBV2 to TRBJ2-1; D gene unclear. The length of the CDR3 is 16 residues. Trimming left V 5 bases short and J 2 bases short, with 16 bases between. Germline V lookup: CDR1 SNHLY, CDR2 FYNNEI.

This chain uses TRBV4-1 with TRBJ2-3, with a possible D match to TRBD1 (6 bases). CDR1 and CDR2 (germline): MGHRA, YSYEKL. This CDR3 spans 18 amino acids. V lost 2 bases and J 6 bases, leaving 24 bases between the germline ends. This CDR3 is CASSQPALRTVGADTQYF. The CDR3 DNA reads TGCGCCAGCAGCCAACCTGCCCTCAGGACAGTGGGGGCCGATACGCAGTATTTT.

CDR3 sequence reads: CASSQGGSGPDTQYF. The CDR3 bases are TGTGCCAGCAGCCAAGGCGGCTCAGGGCCAGATACGCAGTATTTT. The chain carries TRBV3-1 (or the pseudogene TRBV3-2) and TRBJ2-3, with D tentatively TRBD1 (5 bases). CDR1 LGHDT and CDR2 YNNKEL come from the germline V gene (reference sequence). Trimming cost V 1 base and J 4 bases, with 12 bases left between them. This CDR3 region has 15 residues.

The chain employs TRBV7-8 and TRBJ2-1, with D perhaps matching TRBD1 (6 bases). CDR1 is SGHVS, CDR2 FQNEAQ, per germline. The length of the CDR3 is 16 residues. Deletions cut 3 bases from V and 5 bases from J, with 17 bases between. The CDR3 is CASSFTGLATNNEQFF. The DNA for the CDR3 is TGTGCCAGCAGCTTCACAGGGCTAGCCACGAACAATGAGCAGTTCTTC.

The chain is built from TRBV19 and TRBJ1-4; no reliable D call. The V end was cut by 8 bases, the J end by 0 bases, with 10 bases between. Germline V CDR1 and CDR2: LNHDA, SQIVND (reference sequence). CDR3 length: 14 amino acids. CDR3 sequence: CASAAAATNEKLFF. CDR3 sequence (DNA): TGTGCCAGTGCGGCAGCAGCAACTAATGAAAAACTGTTTTTT.

V is TRBV28 and J is TRBJ1-5, with unresolved D. Germline lookup yields CDR1 MDHEN and CDR2 SYDVKM. Trimming took 8 bases from V and 0 from J, leaving 17 bases between them. This CDR3 comprises 16 residues. The CDR3 spells CASLGGSLYSNQPQHF. Written as DNA, the CDR3 is TGTGCCAGCCTAGGCGGGAGCCTGTATAGCAATCAGCCCCAGCATTTT. Drawing the rest from reference TRBV28 and TRBJ1-5, the complete variable domain is DVKVTQSSRYLVKRTGEKVFLECVQDMDHENMFWYRQDPGLGLRLIYFSYDVKMKEKGDIPEGYSVSREKKERFSLILESASTNQTSMYLCASLGGSLYSNQPQHFGDGTRLSIL.

The CDR3 nucleotides read TGTGCCAGCAGTTTAGCAGGGGGCCATCAGCCCCAGCATTTT. Encoded protein: CASSLAGGHQPQHF. The chain has TRBV27 and TRBJ1-5, with 8 bases aligning to TRBD1. The junction had 2 bases not matched to a gene; V was cut back by 2 bases and J by 5 bases. Germline assignment: CDR1 MNHEY and CDR2 SMNVEV (reference sequence). There are 14 residues in the CDR3.

This clone was found once. V and J are TRBV7-9 and TRBJ2-7; 9 bases are shared with TRBD1. Germline CDR1 is SEHNR and CDR2 is FQNEAQ (reference sequence). The CDR3 consists of 15 residues. V trimming: 5 bases; J trimming: 3 bases; junction bases outside the gene matches: 8. In nucleotides, the CDR3 is TGTGCCAGCAGCGCACGCCGGGACAGGGACTACGAGCAGTACTTC. It specifies CASSARRDRDYEQYF.

This rearrangement joins TRBV9 to TRBJ2-2; D is possibly TRBD2 (5 bases). Germline CDR1 and CDR2: SGDLS and YYNGEE. The CDR3 totals 15 residues. V was clipped by 0 bases and J by 2 bases, with 8 bases between them. The CDR3 here is CASSVAGSNTGELFF. CDR3 nucleotide sequence: TGTGCCAGCAGCGTAGCGGGGAGCAACACCGGGGAGCTGTTTTTT. The full variable domain, rest sourced from reference TRBV9 and TRBJ2-2, is DSGVTQTPKHLITATGQRVTLRCSPRSGDLSVYWYQQSLDQGLQFLIQYYNGEERAKGNILERFSAQQFPDLHSELNLSSLELGDSALYFCASSVAGSNTGELFFGEGSRLTVL.

V usage is TRBV27 and J usage is TRBJ1-5, with a weak D call TRBD1 (5 bases). The CDR3 has 15 residues. The germline CDR1 and CDR2 sequences are MNHEY and SMNVEV (reference sequence). V lost 4 bases, J lost 1 base, and 11 bases lay in between. In DNA form, the CDR3 reads TGTGCCAGCAGTTCTCAGGGTAGAAGCAATCAGCCCCAGCATTTT. It yields the protein CASSSQGRSNQPQHF.

V usage is TRBV9 and J usage is TRBJ2-5, with D possibly matching TRBD2 (5 bases). Germline V lookup: CDR1 SGDLS, CDR2 YYNGEE. The CDR3 totals 16 residues. V gave up 1 base and J gave up 5 bases, with 18 bases separating them. The CDR3 protein is CASSVHGGLPAETQYF. The CDR3 nucleotides read TGTGCCAGCAGCGTACACGGAGGACTGCCCGCCGAGACCCAGTACTTC.

This chain links TRBV15 with TRBJ1-1; D call uncertain. CDR3 length: 13 amino acids. Germline-derived CDR1 and CDR2 are LNHNV and YYDKDF (reference sequence). V was cut by 1 base and J by 4 bases, with 7 bases left in between. The CDR3 loop is CATSRASRTEAFF. The CDR3, as DNA: TGTGCCACCAGCAGAGCGTCCCGCACTGAAGCTTTCTTT.

The chain has TRBV6-6 and TRBJ2-1, with 11 bases fitting TRBD2. Germline CDR1 MNHNY, CDR2 SVGAGI (reference sequence). CDR3 length: 15 amino acids. V lost 6 bases to trimming and J lost 6 bases; unmatched junction nucleotides: 7. DNA for the CDR3: TGTGCCAGCAGAACTAGCGGGAGTGAATCCAATGAGCAGTTCTTC. Translating it yields CASRTSGSESNEQFF.

The chain recombines TRBV7-9 with TRBJ2-7, with a weak D call TRBD2 (6 bases). The CDR3 spans 13 residues. V lost 1 base and J 5 bases, leaving 9 bases between the germline ends. Germline V CDR1 and CDR2: SEHNR, FQNEAQ (reference sequence). The DNA of the CDR3 is TGTGCCAGCAGCTTAGTAGGAGGGGACGAGCAGTACTTC. As protein: CASSLVGGDEQYF. The full variable domain, rest sourced from reference TRBV7-9 and TRBJ2-7, is DTGVSQNPRHKITKRGQNVTFRCDPISEHNRLYWYRQTLGQGPEFLTYFQNEAQLEKSRLLSDRFSAERPKGSFSTLEIQRTEQGDSAMYLCASSLVGGDEQYFGPGTRLTVT.

This sequence joins TRBV19 and TRBJ2-5; D unresolved. V was clipped by 5 bases and J by 5 bases, with 18 bases between them. In germline, CDR1 is LNHDA, CDR2 SQIVND (reference sequence). This CDR3 is built from 15 residues. CDR3 DNA sequence: TGTGCCAGTAGTCCCCGGTCGATATTCTGGGAGACCCAGTACTTC. Protein sequence: CASSPRSIFWETQYF.

This chain connects TRBV27 to TRBJ2-5, with D perhaps matching TRBD2 (5 bases). The CDR3 spans 13 residues. V was pared by 5 bases and J by 4 bases, with 11 bases between. Per the germline V gene, CDR1 is MNHEY and CDR2 is SMNVEV (reference sequence). The CDR3 here is CASSPGIRETQYF. The CDR3 DNA follows: TGTGCCAGCAGTCCCGGGATCCGAGAGACCCAGTACTTC.

This chain links TRBV2 with TRBJ1-4; 7 bases align to TRBD1. This CDR3 contains 16 residues. Germline loops: CDR1 SNHLY, CDR2 FYNNEI. V lost 2 bases, J lost 0 bases, and 3 bases stayed unmatched. The CDR3 coding sequence is TGTGCCAGCAGTGAAAGGGACAGCGCAACTAATGAAAAACTGTTTTTT. Its protein is CASSERDSATNEKLFF.

V and J are TRBV27 and TRBJ2-7, with TRBD2 identical over 7 bases. Losses at the gene ends were 6 bases for V and 3 bases for J; bases not matched to a gene: 8. The CDR3 is made up of 14 amino acids. Per germline, CDR1 MNHEY and CDR2 SMNVEV (reference sequence). The CDR3 reads CASRGVAGFYEQYF. CDR3 DNA sequence: TGTGCCAGCAGAGGGGTAGCGGGTTTCTACGAGCAGTACTTC.

The genes are TRBV27 and TRBJ1-2; D unclear. Germline-derived CDR1 and CDR2 are MNHEY and SMNVEV (reference sequence). The CDR3 consists of 13 residues. Trimming removed 3 bases at V and 4 bases at J, with 9 bases between. This CDR3 is CASSFGELYGYTF. The CDR3 DNA reads TGTGCCAGCAGTTTTGGAGAACTCTATGGCTACACCTTC.

This chain connects TRBV28 to TRBJ1-2; TRBD1 agrees at 9 bases. Trimming cost V 5 bases and J 4 bases; bases outside gene matches: 8. From germline, CDR1 is MDHEN and CDR2 SYDVKM. CDR3 size: 15 residues. The CDR3 sequence: CASSRPGQGSYGYTF. CDR3 coding DNA: TGTGCCAGCAGTCGACCGGGACAGGGAAGCTATGGCTACACCTTC.

V usage is TRBV19 and J usage is TRBJ2-3, with TRBD1 matching 9 bases. After removal of 6 bases from V and 5 bases from J, the junction contained 9 bases not matched to a gene. The CDR3 is made up of 15 amino acids. The V gene's germline CDR1 is LNHDA and CDR2 SQIVND (reference sequence). DNA of the CDR3: TGTGCCAGTAGGAAACTACAGGGGGCGGGAGATACGCAGTATTTT. Translated, it gives CASRKLQGAGDTQYF.

This clone was detected only once. V is TRBV28 and J is TRBJ2-5; TRBD1 is a possible D gene (6 bases). V lost 4 bases and J 4 bases, leaving 10 bases between the germline ends. The CDR3 is made up of 13 amino acids. The germline V gene has CDR1 MDHEN and CDR2 SYDVKM. Here the CDR3 DNA reads TGTGCCAGCAGTTCAGGGGTTTCAGAGACCCAGTACTTC. Protein product: CASSSGVSETQYF.

The rearrangement links TRBV14 to TRBJ2-7, with 8 bases aligning to TRBD1. The junction had 6 bases not matched to a gene; V was cut back by 5 bases and J by 3 bases. Germline values: CDR1 SGHDN, CDR2 FVKESK. The CDR3 spans 14 residues. The CDR3 DNA reads TGTGCCAGCAGCTCCCGGACAGGGAACTACGAGCAGTACTTC. Protein product: CASSSRTGNYEQYF. The full variable domain, with the rest looked up from reference TRBV14 and TRBJ2-7, is EAGVTQFPSHSVIEKGQTVTLRCDPISGHDNLYWYRRVMGKEIKFLLHFVKESKQDESGMPNNRFLAERTGGTYSTLKVQPAELEDSGVYFCASSSRTGNYEQYFGPGTRLTVT.

V gene TRBV12-5 combines with J gene TRBJ2-7; D uncertain. The V gene's germline CDR1 is LGHNT and CDR2 FRNRAP. CDR3 length: 14 residues. The germline V and J ends were trimmed by 5 bases and 0 bases, with 11 bases remaining between them. CDR3 DNA: TGTGCTAGTGGTCCGCGGCTAGACTCCTACGAGCAGTACTTC. Amino acids: CASGPRLDSYEQYF.

The table lists this clone with a count of one. V is TRBV15 and J is TRBJ1-2, with TRBD1 matching 10 bases. Trimming at V came to 1 base and at J to 1 base, leaving 3 bases not matched to a gene. Germline CDR1 is LNHNV and CDR2 is YYDKDF (reference sequence). CDR3 length: 16 amino acids. CDR3 region: CATSRGGTGVNYGYTF. The CDR3 region has the DNA TGTGCCACCAGCAGAGGGGGGACAGGGGTTAACTATGGCTACACCTTC.

The rearrangement joins TRBV2 to TRBJ2-7, with TRBD1 matching 10 bases. The ends lost 1 base at V and 2 bases at J; junction bases unmatched: 5. Germline V gives CDR1 SNHLY, CDR2 FYNNEI. The CDR3 loop spans 16 amino acids. The CDR3 DNA reads as TGTGCCAGCAGTGAAGGGAGGACAGGGGGAACCTACGAGCAGTACTTC. This gives the protein CASSEGRTGGTYEQYF. Complete variable domain (other parts from reference TRBV2 and TRBJ2-7): EPEVTQTPSHQVTQMGQEVILRCVPISNHLYFYWYRQILGQKVEFLVSFYNNEISEKSEIFDDQFSVERPDGSNFTLKIRSTKLEDSAMYFCASSEGRTGGTYEQYFGPGTRLTVT.

The chain recombines TRBV10-3 with TRBJ2-1; 11 nucleotides line up with TRBD1. In germline, CDR1 is ENHRY, CDR2 SYGVKD. J lost 3 bases, V lost 0 bases, and 1 base had no gene match. The CDR3 contains 16 residues. The CDR3 DNA sequence: TGTGCCATCAGTGAGTCGGGACAGGGGGGCTACAATGAGCAGTTCTTC. Its translation is CAISESGQGGYNEQFF.

As DNA, the CDR3 is TGTGCCAGCAGCTCCAGGACAGGGGGCGAAAAACTGTTTTTT. Translation: CASSSRTGGEKLFF. The chain couples TRBV11-3 to TRBJ1-4; 11 positions match TRBD1. This CDR3 contains 14 residues. V lost 4 bases and J lost 8; bases outside the gene matches: 3. Germline V gene data show CDR1 as SGHNT and CDR2 as YENEEA. Drawing the rest from reference TRBV11-3 and TRBJ1-4, the complete variable domain is EAGVVQSPRYKIIEKKQPVAFWCNPISGHNTLYWYLQNLGQGPELLIRYENEEAVDDSQLPKDRFSAERLKGVDSTLKIQPAELGDSAVYLCASSSRTGGEKLFFGSGTQLSVL.

This clone has just one count. The V gene is TRBV30, the J gene TRBJ2-7; the match to TRBD1 covers 8 bases. V was clipped by 1 base and J by 6 bases; unmatched bases: 8. This CDR3 has 14 amino acids. Germline CDR1 reads GTSNPN; CDR2 reads SVGIG (reference sequence). The CDR3 sequence is CAWSGTGKGVEQYF. For the CDR3, the DNA is TGTGCCTGGAGTGGGACAGGGAAAGGTGTCGAGCAGTACTTC.

Only a few counts were recorded for this clone. The CDR3: CASSAGGKVTGELFF. CDR3 nucleotide sequence: TGTGCCAGCAGTGCAGGGGGGAAGGTGACCGGGGAGCTGTTTTTT. The rearrangement links TRBV6-4 to TRBJ2-2; tentative D call: TRBD1 (7 bases). Germline CDR1 is MRHNA and CDR2 is SNTAGT. The CDR3 totals 15 residues. The ends were cut back, 4 bases at V and 5 bases at J, with 14 bases in the middle.

This chain uses TRBV27 with TRBJ1-5; D unresolved. The CDR3 covers 15 residues. The V and J ends lost 5 bases and 0 bases respectively, with 11 bases between them. In germline, CDR1 is MNHEY, CDR2 SMNVEV (reference sequence). For the CDR3, the DNA is TGTGCCAGCAGTCAGGAGGGTTATAGCAATCAGCCCCAGCATTTT. Protein: CASSQEGYSNQPQHF.